The sequence of this T cell receptor (beta chain) was determined in a study of cytomegalovirus exposure and HLA in healthy donors. About this clone: Its antigen is as yet unknown.

Study-wide findings and caveats: The study flagged 150 to 200 TCR beta chains as cytomegalovirus-associated.

The ends lost 4 bases at V and 2 bases at J; junction bases unmatched: 8. Germline lookup yields CDR1 SNHLY and CDR2 FYNNEI. The CDR3 consists of 16 residues. The data were produced by immunoSEQ multiplex PCR, yet TCRdb's version contains in-frame clones alone and is incomplete. The table shows about 110,000 clones, with about 88% occurring only once. The chain recombines TRBV2 with TRBJ2-5; 9 bases match TRBD2. Sequenced sample: PBMCs. This receptor was identified in a woman aged 18-29 years in good health and CMV-seronegative. The CDR3 DNA reads as TGTGCCAGCAGTGGGGAGACTAGCGGACAACAAGAGACCCAGTACTTC. The encoded protein is CASSGETSGQQETQYF.